The 27 T cell receptor beta chains below all came from one sample that was sequenced in a study of T cell responses to AZD1222 COVID-19 vaccine. The protocol was immunoSEQ multiplex PCR, while the TCRdb copy is restricted to in-frame clones and leaves out a portion. The sample records about 170,000 clones, 80% to 90% being singletons. The specimen was peripheral blood, collected on day 0 of AZD1222 vaccination. These receptor sequences come from an adult in good health.

This clone was detected only once. The chain links TRBV12-3 or TRBV12-4 to TRBJ1-2; D ambiguous. V lost 1 base, J lost 8 bases, and 5 bases lay in between. This CDR3 spans 11 amino acids. CDR3 sequence: CASSLVGGYTF. The CDR3 DNA reads TGTGCCAGCAGTTTAGTAGGGGGCTACACCTTC.

The genes are TRBV4-1 and TRBJ2-6; possibly TRBD1 for D (5 bases). Trimming stripped 3 bases from V and 6 bases from J, with 18 bases between. Germline CDR1 MGHRA, CDR2 YSYEKL. The CDR3 spans 17 residues. The CDR3 protein is CASSHLRTLKLANVLTF. CDR3 coding DNA: TGCGCCAGCAGCCATCTTCGGACACTTAAGTTGGCCAACGTCCTGACTTTC.

The rearrangement joins TRBV4-1 to TRBJ1-6; no definite D call. V shed 1 base and J shed 9 bases, with 13 bases lying between them. From germline, CDR1 is MGHRA and CDR2 YSYEKL. CDR3 length equals 15 residues. CDR3 nucleotides: TGCGCCAGCAGCCAAGCGGCACAGCTAGTTTCACCCCTCCACTTT. Encoded protein: CASSQAAQLVSPLHF.

The rearrangement links TRBV6-5 to TRBJ1-1; a weak D match, TRBD1 (5 bases). Trimming removed 0 bases at V and 0 bases at J, with 11 bases between. Germline-derived CDR1 and CDR2 are MNHEY and SVGAGI. CDR3 length: 16 amino acids. The CDR3 region is CASSYSKEGMNTEAFF. The CDR3 DNA follows: TGTGCCAGCAGTTACTCGAAGGAGGGGATGAACACTGAAGCTTTCTTT.

The chain combines TRBV7-9 with TRBJ1-5; TRBD1 agrees at 8 bases. The CDR3 has 15 amino acids. Germline V gene data show CDR1 as SEHNR and CDR2 as FQNEAQ (reference sequence). Germline trimming cut 5 bases from V and 0 bases from J; bases unmatched to any gene: 3. CDR3 protein: CASSITGGSNQPQHF. The CDR3, as DNA: TGTGCCAGCAGCATTACAGGGGGTAGCAATCAGCCCCAGCATTTT.

V is TRBV11-3 and J is TRBJ2-3; 10 bases line up with TRBD1. The J segment lost 1 base and the V segment lost 3 bases, leaving 1 base of the junction unmatched. This CDR3 has 15 residues. Per germline, CDR1 SGHNT and CDR2 YENEEA. The CDR3 DNA reads TGTGCCAGCAGCTTCGGGACAGGGGGCACAGATACGCAGTATTTT. Amino acids: CASSFGTGGTDTQYF.

The chain couples TRBV30 to TRBJ2-7, with TRBD1 matching over 11 bases. Germline assignment: CDR1 GTSNPN and CDR2 SVGIG (reference sequence). The CDR3 extends over 14 amino acids. Trimming took 3 bases from V and 4 from J; bases not matched to a gene: 5. The DNA for the CDR3 is TGTGCCTGGAGCCGAGGACAGGGGGCTTACGAGCAGTACTTC. It codes for CAWSRGQGAYEQYF.

This clone was found once. V usage is TRBV9 and J usage is TRBJ1-2, with a tentative D call TRBD1 (6 bases). V lost 0 bases, J lost 8 bases, and 23 bases lay in between. The germline CDR1 and CDR2 sequences are SGDLS and YYNGEE. The CDR3 contains 17 residues. The CDR3 reads CASSVASGKGPTGGYTF. In nucleotides, the CDR3 is TGTGCCAGCAGCGTAGCTTCGGGGAAGGGGCCTACAGGGGGCTACACCTTC.

This rearrangement joins TRBV2 to TRBJ1-2; D is unresolved. This CDR3 has 13 residues. The V gene lost 6 bases and the J gene lost 10 bases, with 18 bases spanning the gap. Germline assignment: CDR1 SNHLY and CDR2 FYNNEI. CDR3 sequence (DNA): TGTGCCAGCAGATCTAGCCCAACCGAAGACTACACCTTC. It codes for CASRSSPTEDYTF.

The chain recombines TRBV3-1 (or the pseudogene TRBV3-2) with TRBJ1-4; 9 positions agree with TRBD1. V was pared by 4 bases and J by 8 bases, with 8 bases of the junction left unmatched. Germline values: CDR1 LGHDT, CDR2 YNNKEL (reference sequence). The CDR3 is made up of 15 amino acids. Here the CDR3 DNA reads TGTGCCAGCAGCCTAGGGACAGGGATGTGGGAAAAACTGTTTTTT. The encoded protein is CASSLGTGMWEKLFF.

This chain links TRBV7-9 with TRBJ2-1, with 7 bases fitting TRBD1. Germline trimming cut 4 bases from V and 4 bases from J; bases unmatched to any gene: 13. The CDR3 has 17 residues. Germline V gives CDR1 SEHNR, CDR2 FQNEAQ (reference sequence). CDR3 region: CASSSQSRQGYYNEQFF. The CDR3 DNA reads as TGTGCCAGCAGCTCGCAATCCCGACAGGGCTATTACAATGAGCAGTTCTTC. Full variable domain (rest looked up from reference TRBV7-9 and TRBJ2-1): DTGVSQNPRHKITKRGQNVTFRCDPISEHNRLYWYRQTLGQGPEFLTYFQNEAQLEKSRLLSDRFSAERPKGSFSTLEIQRTEQGDSAMYLCASSSQSRQGYYNEQFFGPGTRLTVL.

The chain couples TRBV7-9 to TRBJ2-7; TRBD1 might be the D (6 bases). CDR3 length: 16 residues. Germline loops: CDR1 SEHNR, CDR2 FQNEAQ (reference sequence). V shed 3 bases and J shed 7 bases, with 22 bases lying between them. CDR3 sequence (DNA): TGTGCCAGCAGCTTGCCCACTTCCAGGGGATCGGGAGAGCAGTACTTC. Its protein is CASSLPTSRGSGEQYF.

The V and J genes are TRBV11-2 and TRBJ2-1; D ambiguous. Trimming stripped 4 bases from V and 5 bases from J, with 9 bases between. Germline V lookup: CDR1 SGHAT, CDR2 FQNNGV. This CDR3 is 13 amino acids long. This chain's CDR3 is CASSWARDNEQFF. The CDR3 nucleotides are TGTGCCAGCAGCTGGGCTAGAGACAATGAGCAGTTCTTC.

The chain combines TRBV25-1 with TRBJ1-6; the D gene is possibly TRBD1 (5 bases). The germline gives CDR1 MGHDK, CDR2 SYGVNS. V lost 6 bases and J lost 5, with 11 bases in between. CDR3 length: 14 residues. CDR3 protein: CASRRGGDNSPLHF. CDR3 coding DNA: TGTGCCAGCAGGAGGGGCGGGGATAATTCACCCCTCCACTTT.

This chain links TRBV6-5 with TRBJ1-3; TRBD1 is a possible D gene (5 bases). CDR1 and CDR2 (germline): MNHEY, SVGAGI. V lost 6 bases to trimming and J lost 2 bases, with 11 bases between them. This CDR3 comprises 14 residues. The CDR3 protein is CASSSAGAGNTIYF. CDR3 in DNA: TGTGCCAGCAGCTCTGCGGGGGCTGGAAACACCATATATTTT.

CDR3 amino acids: CASSEVGGGDSFRETQYF. CDR3 coding DNA: TGTGCCAGCAGTGAAGTCGGCGGGGGGGATAGTTTCAGGGAGACCCAGTACTTC. This chain connects TRBV6-1 to TRBJ2-5; 9 positions agree with TRBD2. Trimming cost V 1 base and J 5 bases; bases outside gene matches: 14. The germline CDR1 and CDR2 sequences are MNHNS and SASEGT. This CDR3 spans 18 amino acids.

The rearrangement uses TRBV7-3 and TRBJ2-2; 7 bases agree with TRBD1. This CDR3 is 16 amino acids long. V shed 1 base and J 1 base; nucleotides not matched to a gene: 3. CDR1 and CDR2 from the germline V gene are SGHTA and FQGTGA. The CDR3 loop reads CASSLRGQMNTGELFF. DNA of the CDR3: TGTGCCAGCAGCTTAAGGGGACAGATGAACACCGGGGAGCTGTTTTTT.

The chain has TRBV11-2 and TRBJ2-7, with no clear D. Germline V gene sequence: CDR1 SGHAT, CDR2 FQNNGV. Trimming removed 0 bases from V and 1 base from J, with 10 bases in between. The CDR3 covers 15 residues. CDR3 residues: CASSLDSTQSYEQYF. The CDR3 region has the DNA TGTGCCAGCAGCTTAGATTCGACCCAGTCCTACGAGCAGTACTTC.

This rearrangement joins TRBV28 to TRBJ1-5, with D possibly TRBD1 on 5 matching bases. Deletions cut 2 bases from V and 3 bases from J, with 11 bases between. The germline gives CDR1 MDHEN, CDR2 SYDVKM. There are 15 residues in the CDR3. The CDR3: CASSLGRTTNQPQHF. The CDR3 DNA reads TGTGCCAGCAGTTTAGGGCGGACAACCAATCAGCCCCAGCATTTT.

This clone has only one observation. This sequence joins TRBV5-4 and TRBJ2-2; TRBD2 matches 15 bases. Per germline, CDR1 SGHNT and CDR2 YYREEE (reference sequence). This CDR3 is 18 amino acids long. With 4 bases clipped from V and 1 base from J, the junction kept 5 bases outside the gene matches. The CDR3 DNA follows: TGTGCCAGCAGCCCGGGACTAGCGGGGGGACGGAACACCGGGGAGCTGTTTTTT. It yields the protein CASSPGLAGGRNTGELFF.

V and J are TRBV5-4 and TRBJ2-1; the D gene is possibly TRBD1 (6 bases). V was shortened by 3 bases and J by 7 bases, with 11 bases between the two germline ends. Germline V gene sequence: CDR1 SGHNT, CDR2 YYREEE (reference sequence). There are 13 residues in the CDR3. The CDR3 coding sequence is TGTGCCAGCAGCTGGGCAAGGGGGAATGAGCAGTTCTTC. This encodes CASSWARGNEQFF.

The chain is built from TRBV11-2 and TRBJ2-5; a weak D match, TRBD1 (6 bases). The germline V gene encodes CDR1 SGHAT and CDR2 FQNNGV. This CDR3 contains 15 residues. V dropped 0 bases and J dropped 4 bases, with 12 bases sitting between them. The CDR3 reads CASSLEAGVPETQYF. The DNA for the CDR3 is TGTGCCAGCAGCTTAGAGGCAGGGGTCCCAGAGACCCAGTACTTC.

The rearrangement joins TRBV18 to TRBJ2-2; 9 positions match TRBD1. The CDR3 has 18 residues. Germline assignment: CDR1 KGHSH and CDR2 LQKENI. Trimming at V came to 2 bases and at J to 0 bases, leaving 7 bases not matched to a gene. CDR3 DNA sequence: TGTGCCAGCTCACCAACCCGAACAGGGGGCGCGAACACCGGGGAGCTGTTTTTT. Protein: CASSPTRTGGANTGELFF.

CDR3 sequence reads: CASSEGQGADYGYTF. CDR3 coding DNA: TGTGCCAGCAGTGAGGGACAAGGGGCGGACTATGGCTACACCTTC. The chain employs TRBV25-1 and TRBJ1-2, with D possibly TRBD1 on 6 matching bases. Per the germline V gene, CDR1 is MGHDK and CDR2 is SYGVNS. This CDR3 has 15 amino acids. Trimming removed 3 bases from V and 3 bases from J, with 14 bases in between.

The chain employs TRBV10-3 and TRBJ2-3; 8 bases map to TRBD2. Germline V gives CDR1 ENHRY, CDR2 SYGVKD. V lost 7 bases to trimming and J lost 0 bases; unmatched junction nucleotides: 3. The CDR3 spans 14 residues. Written as DNA, the CDR3 is TGTGCCATCAATAGCGGGGTTAGCACAGATACGCAGTATTTT. Residues: CAINSGVSTDTQYF.

This clone occurred a few times. The CDR3 nucleotides read TGTGCCAGCACCACCCACGACGGGACAGGGGGCCACGAGCAGTACTTC. Translating it yields CASTTHDGTGGHEQYF. The J gene is TRBJ2-7, the V gene TRBV3-1 (or the pseudogene TRBV3-2), with 12 bases matching TRBD1. The trim removed 7 bases at V and 5 bases at J, leaving 12 bases unmatched. The CDR3 extends over 16 amino acids. The germline CDR1 and CDR2 sequences are LGHDT and YNNKEL (reference sequence).

V is TRBV7-2 and J is TRBJ2-7; D remains unclear. Germline CDR1 reads SGHTA; CDR2 reads FQGNSA. Between the trimmed V and J ends, which lost 5 bases and 4 bases, there was a span of 12 bases. The CDR3 loop spans 13 amino acids. The CDR3 bases are TGTGCCAGCAGCAACGGACCAACGTACGAGCAGTACTTC. This sequence encodes CASSNGPTYEQYF.